This T cell receptor beta chain was recorded in a study of blood T cell repertoires in COVID-19. Original processing notes: Reference gene primer amplification gave nucleated cell count estimates. Using immunoSEQ multiplex PCR, the repertoire was profiled, and TCRdb retains in-frame clones only, with some absent. V and J calls and clone size come straight from that table; D and trimming were deduced from the DNA. The data hold some 300,000 clones, with nearly 90% observed a single time. Sequenced input: PBMCs or T cells enriched from blood (not recorded which). The TCR originated in a woman aged 25 to 39 who had recovered from COVID-19.

This CDR3 is CASRSPRFLETQYF. The CDR3 nucleotides read TGTGCAAGTCGCTCCCCCAGGTTTTTAGAGACCCAGTACTTC. V is TRBV12-2 and J is TRBJ2-5; TRBD1, as called in the table, went unchecked against the DNA. TRBV12-2 is given as a pseudogene. CDR3 length: 14 residues.